The 17 T cell receptor beta chains below were found in one sample sequenced in a study of human T cells and chemical hapten exposure. The time point here: pre-sensitization, week 0. Treatment noted: therapeutic diphenylcyclopropenone sensitization with weekly scalp DPC. TCRdb used MiXCR to reprocess the RACE reads, holding one entry per CDR3 protein. Here the sample spans about 180,000 distinct CDR3 sequences, roughly 30% being singletons. Material: whole blood, obtained in connection with sensitization to the hapten diphenylcyclopropenone (DPC). The receptors originated from a woman under 40 with alopecia areata. Some clones in this sample may be carry-over from other donors' samples.

This clonotype was counted between two and nine times. The chain combines TRBV27 with TRBJ1-5; D ambiguous. Looked up from germline, CDR1 is MNHEY and CDR2 is SMNVEV (reference sequence). With 2 bases removed from V and 3 bases from J, the gap between germline ends came to 5 bases. The CDR3 is 13 residues long. CDR3 amino acids: CASSLAVNQPQHF. The DNA of the CDR3 is TGTGCCAGCAGTTTAGCCGTCAATCAGCCCCAGCATTTT.

The sample holds a few counts of this clonotype. The V gene is TRBV12-3 or TRBV12-4, the J gene TRBJ2-2, with D uncertain. The CDR3 consists of 15 residues. The V end was cut by 5 bases, the J end by 5 bases, with 15 bases between. The CDR3 sequence is CASSADPPNTGELFF. Written as DNA, the CDR3 is TGTGCCAGCAGTGCGGATCCGCCTAATACCGGGGAGCTGTTTTTT.

The gene calls are TRBV20-1 and TRBJ1-5; TRBD1 agrees at 7 bases. Trimming cost V 0 bases and J 7 bases; bases outside gene matches: 9. The germline CDR1 and CDR2 sequences are DFQATT and SNEGSKA (reference sequence). This CDR3 comprises 15 residues. Written as DNA, the CDR3 is TGCAGTGCTAGAGATAGGGACAGCAGTAGACAGCCCCAGCATTTT. Translated: CSARDRDSSRQPQHF.

The chain joins TRBV7-2 to TRBJ2-4; no reliable D call. Trimming stripped 6 bases from V and 6 bases from J, with 12 bases between. The CDR3 length is 13 residues. From germline, CDR1 is SGHTA and CDR2 FQGNSA. The CDR3 region is CASRGAMLNIQYF. As DNA, the CDR3 is TGTGCCAGCAGAGGAGCCATGTTAAACATTCAGTACTTC.

This clonotype has only a few counts. The chain couples TRBV12-3 or TRBV12-4 to TRBJ2-3; either TRBD1 or TRBD2 may supply D (5 bases each). V was cut by 4 bases and J by 4 bases, with 15 bases left in between. This CDR3 contains 15 residues. The CDR3 DNA reads as TGTGCCAGCAGTTCTCGCCAGAGAGGGGCAGATACGCAGTATTTT. Translating gives CASSSRQRGADTQYF.

This clonotype appeared many times. J is TRBJ1-2 and V is TRBV13, with D possibly matching TRBD1 (6 bases). V lost 5 bases, J lost 0 bases, and 10 bases lay in between. Germline values: CDR1 PRHDT, CDR2 FYEKMQ (reference sequence). CDR3 length: 14 amino acids. In nucleotides, the CDR3 is TGTGCCAGCAGCCCAGGACAGACTAACTATGGCTACACCTTC. It codes for CASSPGQTNYGYTF. Based on the CDR3 plus reference TRBV13 and TRBJ1-2, the full variable domain is AAGVIQSPRHLIKEKRETATLKCYPIPRHDTVYWYQQGPGQDPQFLISFYEKMQSDKGSIPDRFSAQQFSDYHSELNMSSLELGDSALYFCASSPGQTNYGYTFGSGTRLTVV.

This clonotype was counted a few times. V is TRBV7-9 and J is TRBJ1-5, with TRBD1 as a possible D gene (5 bases). V lost 5 bases, J lost 4 bases, and 12 bases lay in between. The CDR3 is 14 residues long. Germline-derived CDR1 and CDR2 are SEHNR and FQNEAQ (reference sequence). The CDR3 here is CASSLVGANQPQHF. The CDR3 nucleotides are TGTGCCAGCAGCCTTGTTGGGGCGAATCAGCCCCAGCATTTT.

This clonotype occurred a few times. The rearrangement uses TRBV2 and TRBJ1-5; D is unresolved. Germline V lookup: CDR1 SNHLY, CDR2 FYNNEI. The germline V and J ends were trimmed by 6 bases and 0 bases, with 6 bases remaining between them. The length of the CDR3 is 13 residues. CDR3 amino acids: CASRGDSNQPQHF. In DNA form, the CDR3 reads TGTGCCAGCAGGGGCGATAGCAATCAGCCCCAGCATTTT.

Only a few counts were recorded for this clonotype. The chain is built from TRBV12-3 or TRBV12-4 and TRBJ1-5, with D hard to call. The V and J ends lost 3 bases and 1 base respectively, with 16 bases between them. CDR3 size: 17 residues. The CDR3 region is CASSFGTSPWSNQPQHF. DNA for the CDR3: TGTGCCAGCAGTTTTGGAACGTCTCCCTGGAGCAATCAGCCCCAGCATTTT.

The V and J genes are TRBV7-9 and TRBJ2-3; D is ambiguous. V lost 1 base to trimming and J lost 5 bases, with 7 bases between them. The CDR3 spans 13 residues. In germline, CDR1 is SEHNR, CDR2 FQNEAQ (reference sequence). The chain's CDR3 is CASSLGSVDTQYF. The CDR3 bases are TGTGCCAGCAGCTTAGGGTCCGTAGATACGCAGTATTTT.

This clonotype showed up just a few times. The chain employs TRBV29-1 and TRBJ2-7; 10 positions agree with TRBD2. This CDR3 is 14 amino acids long. V lost 4 bases and J lost 6; bases outside the gene matches: 9. Germline V gene data show CDR1 as SQVTM and CDR2 as ANQGSEA. In nucleotides, the CDR3 is TGCAGCGTTGCGGGTCCTAGCGGGAGCTTCGAGCAGTACTTC. It encodes CSVAGPSGSFEQYF.

V usage is TRBV6-2 or TRBV6-3 and J usage is TRBJ1-6; no firm D call. The CDR3 is 12 amino acids. V dropped 6 bases and J dropped 9 bases, with 9 bases sitting between them. Germline V lookup: CDR1 MNHEY, CDR2 SVGEGT. In nucleotides, the CDR3 is TGTGCCAGCAGCCCCACAAGTTCACCCCTCCACTTT. It specifies CASSPTSSPLHF.

The chain has TRBV20-1 and TRBJ2-1; the match to TRBD2 covers 8 bases. The V gene end was trimmed by 6 bases and the J gene end by 12 bases; junction bases not matched to a gene: 13. The CDR3 consists of 13 residues. The germline V gene has CDR1 DFQATT and CDR2 SNEGSKA (reference sequence). CDR3 nucleotide sequence: TGCAGTGCCGCCCCCGGGACTAGTAGGCGGCAGTTCTTC. This codes for CSAAPGTSRRQFF.

J is TRBJ1-2 and V is TRBV27; D possibly corresponds to TRBD1 (6 bases). The germline CDR1 and CDR2 sequences are MNHEY and SMNVEV (reference sequence). V lost 7 bases and J 7 bases, leaving 19 bases between the germline ends. The CDR3 spans 14 residues. CDR3 DNA: TGTGCCAGCAAGCCGATGGGGGCGCCGTCTGGCTACACCTTC. Protein: CASKPMGAPSGYTF.

This clonotype was observed a handful of times. The V gene is TRBV12-3 or TRBV12-4, the J gene TRBJ2-1; 9 bases fit TRBD2. The trim removed 6 bases at V and 7 bases at J, leaving 4 bases unmatched. The CDR3 is 13 amino acids. DNA of the CDR3: TGTGCCAGCAGCAAACTAGCGGGTAATGAGCAGTTCTTC. It yields the protein CASSKLAGNEQFF.

This chain links TRBV29-1 with TRBJ2-2, with unresolved D. CDR1 and CDR2 from the germline V gene are SQVTM and ANQGSEA. The CDR3 contains 12 residues. Trimming removed 6 bases from V and 0 bases from J, with 5 bases in between. The CDR3 nucleotides read TGCAGCGTCAGATCGAACACCGGGGAGCTGTTTTTT. It yields the protein CSVRSNTGELFF.

The rearrangement joins TRBV9 to TRBJ2-1; 8 bases map to TRBD2. Germline CDR1 is SGDLS and CDR2 is YYNGEE. The V and J ends lost 6 bases and 4 bases, in that order; junction bases with no gene match: 6. The CDR3 contains 14 residues. CDR3 sequence (DNA): TGTGCCAGCACCAGCGGGAGCCCATACAATGAGCAGTTCTTC. As protein: CASTSGSPYNEQFF. The variable domain in full, with the rest retrieved from reference TRBV9 and TRBJ2-1, is DSGVTQTPKHLITATGQRVTLRCSPRSGDLSVYWYQQSLDQGLQFLIQYYNGEERAKGNILERFSAQQFPDLHSELNLSSLELGDSALYFCASTSGSPYNEQFFGPGTRLTVL.